This TCR beta chain appears in the sequencing data of a study of cytomegalovirus exposure and HLA in healthy donors. It was with 60 Vbeta and 13 Jbeta primers that the PCR ran. TCRdb's copy holds only in-frame clones and misses some; the assay was immunoSEQ multiplex PCR. The data show about 120,000 clones, 75% seen once. Findings and limits, study-wide: There were reportedly fewer N-insertions in an Asian-associated ancestry cluster than the approximately 670-donor mean, in a later analysis. Later analysis placed DRB1 highest and HLA-C lowest in TCR association rates, which differed by HLA locus. HLA alleles showed associations with around 15,000 TCR beta sequences in a later analysis, at a 0.05 false discovery rate. CMV serostatus was the sole immune exposure information available.

As regards this clone: Its antigen is unidentified.

The clonotype originates from a woman aged 40 to 55 in good health and CMV-seropositive. The sequenced material came from PBMCs.

The CDR3 loop is CASSEAMGTGYGYTF. CDR3 nucleotide sequence: TGTGCCAGCAGTGAAGCAATGGGGACAGGGTATGGCTACACCTTC. The V gene is TRBV6-1, the J gene TRBJ1-2, with TRBD1 matching over 9 bases. Germline assignment: CDR1 MNHNS and CDR2 SASEGT. V shed 0 bases and J 5 bases; nucleotides not matched to a gene: 4. The CDR3 has 15 residues.